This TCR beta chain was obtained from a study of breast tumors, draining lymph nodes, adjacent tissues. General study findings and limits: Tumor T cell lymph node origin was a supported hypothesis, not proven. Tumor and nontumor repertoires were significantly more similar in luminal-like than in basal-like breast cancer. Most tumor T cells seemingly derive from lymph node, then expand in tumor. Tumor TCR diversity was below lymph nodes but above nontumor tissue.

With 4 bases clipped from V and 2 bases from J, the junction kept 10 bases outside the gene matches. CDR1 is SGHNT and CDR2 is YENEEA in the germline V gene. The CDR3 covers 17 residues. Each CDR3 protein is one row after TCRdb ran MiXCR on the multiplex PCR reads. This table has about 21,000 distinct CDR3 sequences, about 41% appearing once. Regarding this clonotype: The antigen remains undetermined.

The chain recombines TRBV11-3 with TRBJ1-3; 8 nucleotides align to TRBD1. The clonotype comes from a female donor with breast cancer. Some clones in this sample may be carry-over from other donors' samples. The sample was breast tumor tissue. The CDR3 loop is CASSSLDRADTGNTIYF. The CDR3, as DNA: TGTGCCAGCAGCTCATTGGACAGGGCAGACACTGGAAACACCATATATTTT.